The 26 T cell receptor beta chains given below trace back to one sample, sequenced in a study of cytomegalovirus exposure and HLA in healthy donors (dated by TCRdb to about 2017). The protocol used for the library was the immunoSEQ multiplex PCR assay. A mixture of 60 forward primers for TCR Vbeta segments and 13 reverse primers for TCR Jbeta segments was used in the multiplex PCR. TCRdb retrieved this table from immuneACCESS and kept in-frame rearrangements only. Not all clones are present; in checked studies, unresolved V genes account for under half, and no reason is known for the remainder. The sample profile shows under 200,000 clones; roughly two thirds of them were found once. The ten largest clones represent under 3.5% of the sample. Material for sequencing was PBMCs. These receptors all come from a woman in her 30s in good health and CMV-seronegative.

This clone was seen a few times. The V and J genes are TRBV4-3 and TRBJ1-2, with 7 bases matching TRBD1. The CDR3 covers 16 residues. V shed 0 bases, J shed 7 bases, and the junction held 11 bases outside the gene matches. Germline V CDR1 and CDR2: LGHNA, YSLEER. The CDR3 DNA reads as TGCGCCAGCAGCCAAGATACAGGGCAGGGGGACCCTGGCTACACCTTC. Encoded protein: CASSQDTGQGDPGYTF.

The chain has TRBV5-1 and TRBJ2-1, with TRBD2 matching 8 bases. Germline V gene data show CDR1 as SGHRS and CDR2 as YFSETQ. J lost 3 bases, V lost 5 bases, and 7 bases had no gene match. This CDR3 is 15 amino acids long. The CDR3 protein is CASRSGLGDYNEQFF. CDR3 nucleotides: TGCGCCAGCAGGTCGGGACTAGGAGACTACAATGAGCAGTTCTTC.

The rearrangement uses TRBV5-1 and TRBJ2-7, with 9 bases fitting TRBD1. The CDR3 has 14 amino acids. Germline V gene lookup returns CDR1 SGHRS and CDR2 YFSETQ. Trimming cost V 0 bases and J 7 bases; bases outside gene matches: 5. The CDR3 DNA is TGCGCCAGCAGCTTGGCCGGGACAGGGAGAGAGCAGTACTTC. Protein product: CASSLAGTGREQYF.

The gene calls are TRBV7-6 and TRBJ1-1; D is perhaps TRBD1 (5 bases). Germline CDR1 reads SGHVS; CDR2 reads FNYEAQ. This CDR3 is built from 16 residues. Trimming removed 5 bases at V and 6 bases at J, with 22 bases between. CDR3 in DNA: TGTGCCAGCAGCCCAGTCCCGGACACCGGGGGGGCTGAAGCTTTCTTT. Amino acids: CASSPVPDTGGAEAFF.

The V and J genes are TRBV7-6 and TRBJ2-5; 7 nucleotides match TRBD2. The tail of the sequence fits TRBJ2-7 better, so the J call may be wrong. Germline CDR1 SGHVS, CDR2 FNYEAQ. There are 14 residues in the CDR3. CDR3 sequence reads: CASSLAAGVDEQYF. The DNA for the CDR3 is TGTGCCAGCAGCTTAGCCGCGGGAGTGGACGAGCAGTACTTC.

The chain couples TRBV4-1 to TRBJ2-2; D may be TRBD1 (6 bases). CDR3 length: 17 amino acids. Germline CDR1 and CDR2: MGHRA and YSYEKL. V was shortened by 0 bases and J by 2 bases, with 13 bases between the two germline ends. The CDR3: CASSQEDRSYNTGELFF. The CDR3, as DNA: TGCGCCAGCAGCCAAGAAGACAGGTCTTATAACACCGGGGAGCTGTTTTTT.

The rearrangement uses TRBV9 and TRBJ2-3; possible D gene TRBD2, 7 bases. V was shortened by 0 bases and J by 4 bases, with 9 bases between the two germline ends. There are 14 residues in the CDR3. CDR1 is SGDLS, CDR2 YYNGEE, per germline. The CDR3 loop is CASSVEGGSDTQYF. CDR3 coding DNA: TGTGCCAGCAGCGTAGAGGGGGGGTCAGATACGCAGTATTTT.

The chain combines TRBV30 with TRBJ2-5, with D possibly TRBD2 on 7 matching bases. Trimming left V 4 bases short and J 5 bases short, with 17 bases between. The CDR3 spans 14 residues. The germline gives CDR1 GTSNPN, CDR2 SVGIG (reference sequence). The CDR3 here is CAWTSGGTWETQYF. The DNA for the CDR3 is TGTGCCTGGACCTCGGGGGGCACTTGGGAGACCCAGTACTTC.

This clone was counted a single time. The genes are TRBV6-6 and TRBJ1-2; perhaps TRBD1 as D (6 bases). This CDR3 is 13 amino acids long. V dropped 3 bases and J dropped 4 bases, with 9 bases sitting between them. Germline-derived CDR1 and CDR2 are MNHNY and SVGAGI (reference sequence). The CDR3 reads CASSYTGPYGYTF. The DNA for the CDR3 is TGTGCCAGCAGTTATACAGGGCCCTATGGCTACACCTTC.

The V call is TRBV27, the J call TRBJ2-3; D gene unclear. Trimming left V 2 bases short and J 0 bases short, with 6 bases between. CDR1 and CDR2 from the germline V gene are MNHEY and SMNVEV (reference sequence). The CDR3 spans 14 residues. CDR3 protein: CASSLPQSTDTQYF. The CDR3 region has the DNA TGTGCCAGCAGTTTACCCCAAAGCACAGATACGCAGTATTTT.

The chain uses TRBV2 and TRBJ2-7; D possibly corresponds to TRBD1 (6 bases). The CDR3 spans 12 residues. V dropped 5 bases and J dropped 3 bases, with 8 bases sitting between them. In germline, CDR1 is SNHLY, CDR2 FYNNEI. Here the CDR3 reads CASSQGIYEQYF. In DNA, the CDR3 is TGTGCCAGCAGTCAGGGGATCTACGAGCAGTACTTC.

The chain is built from TRBV10-3 and TRBJ1-3; D is perhaps TRBD1 (6 bases). This CDR3 has 15 residues. Germline V CDR1 and CDR2: ENHRY, SYGVKD. Trimming removed 10 bases from V and 2 bases from J, with 18 bases in between. The chain's CDR3 is CATMGEGTPGNTIYF. DNA for the CDR3: TGTGCCACCATGGGGGAAGGGACACCTGGAAACACCATATATTTT.

This chain uses TRBV28 with TRBJ2-3; 12 positions agree with TRBD2. The V segment lost 7 bases and the J segment 3 bases; nucleotides outside the gene matches: 11. The CDR3 is 17 amino acids. Germline lookup yields CDR1 MDHEN and CDR2 SYDVKM. CDR3 protein: CASIPGGGLAGTDTQYF. CDR3 DNA sequence: TGTGCCAGCATCCCAGGCGGTGGACTAGCGGGAACAGATACGCAGTATTTT.

This sequence joins TRBV2 and TRBJ2-5; 15 bases are a match to TRBD2. V trimming: 6 bases; J trimming: 4 bases; junction bases outside the gene matches: 6. CDR3 length equals 16 residues. Germline V gene data show CDR1 as SNHLY and CDR2 as FYNNEI. DNA for the CDR3: TGTGCCAGCAGAGGGACTAGCGGGGGGATTAGAGAGACCCAGTACTTC. It specifies CASRGTSGGIRETQYF.

The V gene is TRBV30, the J gene TRBJ1-2; D not resolved. CDR3 length: 12 amino acids. Germline-derived CDR1 and CDR2 are GTSNPN and SVGIG (reference sequence). V was shortened by 5 bases and J by 4 bases, with 11 bases between the two germline ends. CDR3 in DNA: TGTGCCTGGGTTCGGGGAGGCTATGGCTACACCTTC. Translating it yields CAWVRGGYGYTF.

The chain joins TRBV7-2 to TRBJ2-1, with D tentatively TRBD2 (5 bases). Trimming took 5 bases from V and 0 from J, leaving 11 bases between them. The V gene's germline CDR1 is SGHTA and CDR2 FQGNSA. This CDR3 has 15 amino acids. This CDR3 reads CASSGSRSSYNEQFF. The CDR3 DNA sequence: TGTGCCAGCAGCGGGAGCCGTAGCTCCTACAATGAGCAGTTCTTC.

This chain joins TRBV10-3 and TRBJ2-1; TRBD1 is a possible D gene (5 bases). Trimming took off 4 bases at V and 3 bases at J, with 19 bases between the two ends. From germline, CDR1 is ENHRY and CDR2 SYGVKD. The CDR3 runs to 17 residues. CDR3 protein: CAISATQGVGRYNEQFF. For the CDR3, the DNA is TGTGCCATCAGTGCAACCCAGGGCGTAGGACGCTACAATGAGCAGTTCTTC.

The V and J genes are TRBV6-5 and TRBJ2-7; D unresolved. Germline V gene sequence: CDR1 MNHEY, CDR2 SVGAGI. With 0 bases removed from V and 8 bases from J, the gap between germline ends came to 14 bases. CDR3 size: 14 residues. In nucleotides, the CDR3 is TGTGCCAGCAGTTACTCGAAAGGCCGTACTAAGCAGTACTTC. This codes for CASSYSKGRTKQYF.

The chain couples TRBV27 to TRBJ2-3; D is uncertain. Trimming left V 7 bases short and J 4 bases short, with 12 bases between. The CDR3 loop spans 13 amino acids. Germline V gene sequence: CDR1 MNHEY, CDR2 SMNVEV (reference sequence). This chain's CDR3 is CASKSYFADTQYF. The CDR3 DNA is TGTGCCAGCAAATCGTATTTTGCAGATACGCAGTATTTT.

The chain joins TRBV9 to TRBJ2-1, with TRBD2 identical over 7 bases. Per germline, CDR1 SGDLS and CDR2 YYNGEE. The CDR3 covers 15 residues. The trim removed 4 bases at V and 3 bases at J, leaving 7 bases unmatched. The DNA for the CDR3 is TGTGCCAGCAGCAATAGCGGGTTAGGCTACAATGAGCAGTTCTTC. It yields the protein CASSNSGLGYNEQFF. Variable domain in full (rest from reference TRBV9 and TRBJ2-1): DSGVTQTPKHLITATGQRVTLRCSPRSGDLSVYWYQQSLDQGLQFLIQYYNGEERAKGNILERFSAQQFPDLHSELNLSSLELGDSALYFCASSNSGLGYNEQFFGPGTRLTVL.

V usage is TRBV9 and J usage is TRBJ2-3; possible D gene TRBD1, 6 bases. The germline V and J ends were trimmed by 3 bases and 2 bases, with 7 bases remaining between them. CDR1 and CDR2 from the germline V gene are SGDLS and YYNGEE. This CDR3 region has 13 residues. This CDR3 reads CASSDRVTDTQYF. The CDR3, as DNA: TGTGCCAGCAGCGACAGGGTCACAGATACGCAGTATTTT.

This sequence joins TRBV4-1 and TRBJ2-7, with D possibly matching TRBD1 (5 bases). Germline CDR1 MGHRA, CDR2 YSYEKL. The V end lost 0 bases, the J end lost 2 bases, and 8 bases lay between the germline ends. This CDR3 is built from 14 residues. The CDR3, as DNA: TGCGCCAGCAGCCAAGAGCAGGGTACCTACGAGCAGTACTTC. It yields the protein CASSQEQGTYEQYF.

The chain joins TRBV28 to TRBJ2-7; the D gene is possibly TRBD2 (5 bases). The ends were cut back, 3 bases at V and 2 bases at J, with 11 bases in the middle. The CDR3 has 14 amino acids. Germline V gene sequence: CDR1 MDHEN, CDR2 SYDVKM. CDR3 DNA: TGTGCCAGCAGTTTGGGTCTAGCAGCCTACGAGCAGTACTTC. This translates into CASSLGLAAYEQYF.

The chain links TRBV28 to TRBJ1-1; weak D call: TRBD1 (5 bases). This CDR3 has 12 residues. Trimming left V 7 bases short and J 7 bases short, with 13 bases between. Germline values: CDR1 MDHEN, CDR2 SYDVKM. CDR3 DNA sequence: TGTGCCAGCACCGCGTCAGGGATTGAAGCTTTCTTT. It encodes CASTASGIEAFF.

This chain connects TRBV7-3 to TRBJ2-1; 11 nucleotides agree with TRBD2. The CDR3 runs to 15 residues. Looked up from germline, CDR1 is SGHTA and CDR2 is FQGTGA. V gave up 4 bases and J gave up 3 bases; unmatched junction bases: 2. CDR3 sequence reads: CASSSTSGDYNEQFF. CDR3 sequence (DNA): TGTGCCAGCAGCTCGACTAGCGGGGACTACAATGAGCAGTTCTTC. Supplemented by reference TRBV7-3 and TRBJ2-1, the full variable domain reads GAGVSQTPSNKVTEKGKYVELRCDPISGHTALYWYRQSLGQGPEFLIYFQGTGAADDSGLPNDRFFAVRPEGSVSTLKIQRTERGDSAVYLCASSSTSGDYNEQFFGPGTRLTVL.

V usage is TRBV25-1 and J usage is TRBJ2-7, with TRBD1 matching 8 bases. CDR1 is MGHDK and CDR2 is SYGVNS in the germline V gene. V shed 5 bases, J shed 4 bases, and the junction held 13 bases outside the gene matches. This CDR3 spans 16 amino acids. As DNA, the CDR3 is TGTGCCAGCAGTATACACACTGGGACAGGCCTATACGAGCAGTACTTC. Translation: CASSIHTGTGLYEQYF.